The next 28 T cell receptor beta chains were all read from a single sample in a study of CD8+ T cells in alopecia areata. Treatment reported: oral pan-JAK inhibitor, 5-10 mg twice daily. cDNA serving as the sequencing template came from extracted, reverse transcribed RNA. Sequencing used immunoSEQ multiplex PCR; TCRdb keeps in-frame clones, though not all of them. The repertoire holds approximately 120,000 clones, with around 60% as singletons. Sequences were derived from CD4+ T cells sorted from blood, sampled at week 4, from a patient treated with tofacitinib. The receptors originated from a human donor with alopecia areata.

The J gene is TRBJ1-6, the V gene TRBV6-6; D is uncertain. Germline CDR1 reads MNHNY; CDR2 reads SVGAGI (reference sequence). The CDR3 totals 14 residues. The germline V and J ends were trimmed by 4 bases and 5 bases, with 9 bases remaining between them. The CDR3: CASSFGRNNSPLHF. In DNA, the CDR3 is TGTGCCAGCAGTTTTGGACGGAATAATTCACCCCTCCACTTT.

The chain recombines TRBV25-1 with TRBJ2-5; maybe TRBD2 (6 bases). The CDR3 runs to 16 residues. CDR1 and CDR2 from the germline V gene are MGHDK and SYGVNS. Trimming took 5 bases from V and 4 from J, leaving 20 bases between them. The CDR3 DNA reads as TGTGCCAGCAGTAACAGCGGGCGGCGCATCCGAGAGACCCAGTACTTC. This gives the protein CASSNSGRRIRETQYF.

This clone has only one observation. The chain is built from TRBV29-1 and TRBJ1-1; possibly TRBD1 for D (6 bases). The CDR3 has 13 residues. Looked up from germline, CDR1 is SQVTM and CDR2 is ANQGSEA. V was cut by 7 bases and J by 0 bases, with 12 bases left in between. This CDR3 reads CSGNREMNTEAFF. The CDR3 DNA reads TGCAGCGGTAACAGGGAGATGAACACTGAAGCTTTCTTT.

The rearrangement joins TRBV7-6 to TRBJ1-1; D gene ambiguous. Germline CDR1 SGHVS, CDR2 FNYEAQ. V dropped 4 bases and J dropped 0 bases, with 6 bases sitting between them. CDR3 length: 13 amino acids. CDR3 in DNA: TGTGCCAGCAGCTCCCTGATGAACACTGAAGCTTTCTTT. Its translation: CASSSLMNTEAFF.

V gene TRBV4-3 combines with J gene TRBJ1-1; D call uncertain. Trimming took off 0 bases at V and 7 bases at J, with 12 bases between the two ends. The CDR3 is 14 amino acids. Germline V gene data show CDR1 as LGHNA and CDR2 as YSLEER. The CDR3 reads CASSQDYSNGEAFF. For the CDR3, the DNA is TGCGCCAGCAGCCAAGATTATTCGAACGGTGAAGCTTTCTTT.

V gene TRBV5-4 combines with J gene TRBJ1-1; D possibly corresponds to TRBD1 (6 bases). The CDR3 totals 16 residues. The germline V gene encodes CDR1 SGHNT and CDR2 YYREEE (reference sequence). V was cut by 5 bases and J by 1 base, with 18 bases left in between. The CDR3 DNA reads TGTGCCAGCAGAGGGGGGGGACGGGCAGGGAACACTGAAGCTTTCTTT. Its translation: CASRGGGRAGNTEAFF.

This clone was detected a few times. The chain links TRBV7-8 to TRBJ1-5, with D perhaps TRBD1 (5 bases). Germline V gene sequence: CDR1 SGHVS, CDR2 FQNEAQ. V lost 5 bases to trimming and J lost 1 base, with 21 bases between them. The CDR3 length is 18 residues. The CDR3 loop reads CASSAGLSGGSSNQPQHF. The CDR3 coding sequence is TGTGCCAGCAGCGCTGGACTGAGCGGGGGTTCAAGCAATCAGCCCCAGCATTTT.

In this sample, this clone turned up once. The chain carries TRBV28 and TRBJ1-2; 9 bases agree with TRBD1. The length of the CDR3 is 16 residues. Per the germline V gene, CDR1 is MDHEN and CDR2 is SYDVKM. Losses at the gene ends were 4 bases for V and 4 bases for J; bases not matched to a gene: 10. CDR3 loop: CASSSLGTGSPYGYTF. In DNA form, the CDR3 reads TGTGCCAGCAGTTCCCTCGGGACAGGGTCCCCCTATGGCTACACCTTC.

The V gene is TRBV10-3, the J gene TRBJ1-1; D is ambiguous. The germline V and J ends were trimmed by 6 bases and 1 base, with 18 bases remaining between them. The CDR3 is 16 amino acids. CDR1 is ENHRY, CDR2 SYGVKD, per germline. Written as DNA, the CDR3 is TGTGCCATCAGCGGATTGGGGTTTCGGGGGAACACTGAAGCTTTCTTT. Translated: CAISGLGFRGNTEAFF.

V and J are TRBV25-1 and TRBJ2-7; D gene unclear. Germline assignment: CDR1 MGHDK and CDR2 SYGVNS. The CDR3 is 11 residues long. The V end was cut by 6 bases, the J end by 6 bases, with 9 bases between. In DNA, the CDR3 is TGTGCCAGCAGCCGGTTGGGCGAGCAGTACTTC. This translates into CASSRLGEQYF.

The rearrangement joins TRBV30 to TRBJ2-7, with D possibly TRBD2 on 6 matching bases. This CDR3 has 13 residues. V dropped 7 bases and J dropped 7 bases, with 20 bases sitting between them. CDR1 and CDR2 from the germline V gene are GTSNPN and SVGIG (reference sequence). CDR3 residues: CAYAGLTPGEQYF. Written as DNA, the CDR3 is TGTGCCTATGCGGGACTTACCCCGGGAGAGCAGTACTTC.

The chain links TRBV2 to TRBJ2-5; D remains unclear. V was trimmed by 8 bases and J by 5 bases, leaving 9 bases between them. The CDR3 length is 11 residues. The germline V gene encodes CDR1 SNHLY and CDR2 FYNNEI. CDR3 in DNA: TGTGCCAGCTCCTCCGTTGAGACCCAGTACTTC. This translates into CASSSVETQYF. Full variable domain (remainder filled in from reference TRBV2 and TRBJ2-5): EPEVTQTPSHQVTQMGQEVILRCVPISNHLYFYWYRQILGQKVEFLVSFYNNEISEKSEIFDDQFSVERPDGSNFTLKIRSTKLEDSAMYFCASSSVETQYFGPGTRLLVL.

The chain couples TRBV5-1 to TRBJ2-2; tentatively, D is TRBD1 or TRBD2 (5 bases each). Per the germline V gene, CDR1 is SGHRS and CDR2 is YFSETQ. This CDR3 region has 13 residues. With 3 bases removed from V and 4 bases from J, the gap between germline ends came to 7 bases. In DNA form, the CDR3 reads TGCGCCAGCAGCTGGGGGAGCACCGGGGAGCTGTTTTTT. This sequence encodes CASSWGSTGELFF.

The rearrangement links TRBV7-9 to TRBJ2-2; no clear D. Germline CDR1 reads SEHNR; CDR2 reads FQNEAQ (reference sequence). With 1 base removed from V and 6 bases from J, the gap between germline ends came to 6 bases. The CDR3 extends over 13 amino acids. The CDR3 sequence is CASSLVGPGELFF. The CDR3 DNA follows: TGTGCCAGCAGCTTAGTGGGTCCCGGGGAGCTGTTTTTT.

The chain is built from TRBV2 and TRBJ2-3; 8 nucleotides align to TRBD2. Germline CDR1 SNHLY, CDR2 FYNNEI. V shed 7 bases, J shed 4 bases, and the junction held 13 bases outside the gene matches. This CDR3 is built from 16 residues. In DNA, the CDR3 is TGTGCCAGCACCACCCCCCGAAGCGGGAGCCCAGATACGCAGTATTTT. The encoded protein is CASTTPRSGSPDTQYF.

V usage is TRBV7-2 and J usage is TRBJ2-2; 12 bases match TRBD2. This CDR3 is 16 amino acids long. Germline trimming cut 5 bases from V and 6 bases from J; bases unmatched to any gene: 7. Germline V lookup: CDR1 SGHTA, CDR2 FQGNSA. In nucleotides, the CDR3 is TGTGCCAGCAGCCTGTCAAGACTAGCGGGGGCCGGGGAGCTGTTTTTT. Protein: CASSLSRLAGAGELFF.

This clone has just a few counts. One junction end does not reproduce the germline sequence, and a read error may be involved. The CDR3 sequence: CASSSWYVAHF. As DNA, the CDR3 is TGTGCCAGCAGCTCTTGGTACGTCGCCCACTTC. The chain carries TRBV7-9 and TRBJ2-7, with no clear D. The length of the CDR3 is 11 residues. In germline, CDR1 is SEHNR, CDR2 FQNEAQ (reference sequence). Variable domain in full (rest from reference TRBV7-9 and TRBJ2-7): DTGVSQNPRHKITKRGQNVTFRCDPISEHNRLYWYRQTLGQGPEFLTYFQNEAQLEKSRLLSDRFSAERPKGSFSTLEIQRTEQGDSAMYLCASSSWYVAHFGPGTRLTVT.

This chain links TRBV5-1 with TRBJ1-2; D is unresolved. V lost 4 bases and J lost 3, with 16 bases in between. Looked up from germline, CDR1 is SGHRS and CDR2 is YFSETQ. The CDR3 covers 15 residues. This chain's CDR3 is CASSKWTLDYYGYTF. CDR3 DNA sequence: TGCGCCAGCAGCAAATGGACGTTGGATTACTATGGCTACACCTTC.

The J gene is TRBJ2-3, the V gene TRBV9, with 11 bases aligning to TRBD2. The germline gives CDR1 SGDLS, CDR2 YYNGEE. V trimming: 4 bases; J trimming: 4 bases; junction bases outside the gene matches: 11. CDR3 size: 17 residues. The chain's CDR3 is CASSSASGGPISDTQYF. The CDR3, as DNA: TGTGCCAGCAGCTCGGCTAGCGGGGGGCCCATATCAGATACGCAGTATTTT.

This chain links TRBV6-5 with TRBJ2-7; D not resolved. CDR3 length: 13 amino acids. V shed 5 bases and J shed 2 bases, with 10 bases lying between them. Germline lookup yields CDR1 MNHEY and CDR2 SVGAGI. The CDR3 region is CASSRTFTYEQYF. CDR3 DNA sequence: TGTGCCAGCAGTCGGACCTTTACCTACGAGCAGTACTTC.

This clone occurred once. The chain joins TRBV30 to TRBJ1-2, with TRBD1 matching 8 bases. The CDR3 sequence is 12 residues long. Trimming at V came to 4 bases and at J to 4 bases, leaving 2 bases not matched to a gene. CDR1 is GTSNPN, CDR2 SVGIG, per germline (reference sequence). This chain's CDR3 is CAWKQGGYGYTF. CDR3 bases: TGTGCCTGGAAACAGGGGGGCTATGGCTACACCTTC.

The chain employs TRBV7-9 and TRBJ2-6; D unresolved. Trimming cost V 1 base and J 0 bases, with 16 bases left between them. The CDR3 loop spans 19 amino acids. From germline, CDR1 is SEHNR and CDR2 FQNEAQ (reference sequence). CDR3 loop: CASSLGIRALGSGANVLTF. The CDR3 region has the DNA TGTGCCAGCAGCTTAGGGATAAGGGCCTTGGGCTCTGGGGCCAACGTCCTGACTTTC.

This rearrangement joins TRBV2 to TRBJ1-4, with D perhaps matching TRBD1 (5 bases). CDR3 size: 14 residues. The V gene lost 8 bases and the J gene lost 2 bases, with 12 bases spanning the gap. Germline V CDR1 and CDR2: SNHLY, FYNNEI. The CDR3 loop is CASDPGTTNEKLFF. The CDR3 DNA follows: TGTGCCAGCGACCCCGGGACGACTAATGAAAAACTGTTTTTT.

This clone came up a few times. The rearrangement joins TRBV4-3 to TRBJ1-3; TRBD1 agrees at 8 bases. This CDR3 region has 15 residues. V gave up 0 bases and J gave up 8 bases; unmatched junction bases: 6. The germline V gene encodes CDR1 LGHNA and CDR2 YSLEER. DNA for the CDR3: TGCGCCAGCAGCCAAGACCACGGACAGGGTGACACCATATATTTT. This codes for CASSQDHGQGDTIYF.

The chain combines TRBV29-1 with TRBJ2-7, with 8 bases aligning to TRBD2. Germline CDR1 SQVTM, CDR2 ANQGSEA. The CDR3 extends over 13 amino acids. V shed 5 bases and J 3 bases; nucleotides not matched to a gene: 6. This CDR3 is CSVRRTSSYEQYF. CDR3 nucleotides: TGCAGCGTTAGGCGGACTAGCAGCTACGAGCAGTACTTC.

This clone showed up just once. This rearrangement joins TRBV7-3 to TRBJ2-1; D unresolved. V was pared by 5 bases and J by 2 bases, with 10 bases between. CDR1 and CDR2 from the germline V gene are SGHTA and FQGTGA. The CDR3 spans 14 residues. The CDR3 region is CASSPETPYNEQFF. Here the CDR3 DNA reads TGTGCCAGCAGCCCCGAGACACCCTACAATGAGCAGTTCTTC.

This clone appeared a single time. CDR3: CASGRGDHEQFF. The CDR3 region has the DNA TGTGCCAGCGGCCGGGGCGACCATGAGCAGTTCTTC. J is TRBJ2-1 and V is TRBV7-3, with D possibly called TRBD1 or TRBD2 (5 bases each). CDR3 length equals 12 residues. Germline V CDR1 and CDR2: SGHTA, FQGTGA. V was clipped by 8 bases and J by 8 bases, with 13 bases between them.

This clone has only one observation. This sequence joins TRBV30 and TRBJ1-5; D possibly corresponds to TRBD1 (6 bases). The CDR3 contains 17 residues. V was cut by 0 bases and J by 0 bases, with 15 bases left in between. CDR1 and CDR2 from the germline V gene are GTSNPN and SVGIG (reference sequence). CDR3 bases: TGTGCCTGGAGTGTAAACTTGGGGGCGCCTAGCAATCAGCCCCAGCATTTT. Translated, it gives CAWSVNLGAPSNQPQHF.